This TCR beta chain is drawn from a study of T cell repertoires in cytomegalovirus infection. Whole-study findings and limits: HLA-C-restricted CMV clonotypes gave the most frequent clonotype in two of eight donors. Carriers of CMV plus the relevant HLA were identified by cumulative public TCR beta family frequency.

TCRdb re-analysed the reads in MiXCR, keeping a single row per CDR3 protein. The sample lists almost 550,000 distinct CDR3 sequences, about 15% occurring once. As for this clonotype: Its matching antigen is unknown.

The receptor comes from a human donor in good health (CMV status not recorded). Some clones in this sample may be carry-over from other donors' samples. Sequenced sample: CD8+ T cells from PBMCs.

As DNA, the CDR3 is TGTGCCAGCAGCCACGGGAACAGGGCAGCTTTCTTT. Protein sequence: CASSHGNRAAFF. The genes are TRBV7-9 and TRBJ1-1, with D perhaps matching TRBD1 (6 bases). Germline V lookup: CDR1 SEHNR, CDR2 FQNEAQ (reference sequence). Trimming stripped 5 bases from V and 10 bases from J, with 14 bases between. The CDR3 totals 12 residues.